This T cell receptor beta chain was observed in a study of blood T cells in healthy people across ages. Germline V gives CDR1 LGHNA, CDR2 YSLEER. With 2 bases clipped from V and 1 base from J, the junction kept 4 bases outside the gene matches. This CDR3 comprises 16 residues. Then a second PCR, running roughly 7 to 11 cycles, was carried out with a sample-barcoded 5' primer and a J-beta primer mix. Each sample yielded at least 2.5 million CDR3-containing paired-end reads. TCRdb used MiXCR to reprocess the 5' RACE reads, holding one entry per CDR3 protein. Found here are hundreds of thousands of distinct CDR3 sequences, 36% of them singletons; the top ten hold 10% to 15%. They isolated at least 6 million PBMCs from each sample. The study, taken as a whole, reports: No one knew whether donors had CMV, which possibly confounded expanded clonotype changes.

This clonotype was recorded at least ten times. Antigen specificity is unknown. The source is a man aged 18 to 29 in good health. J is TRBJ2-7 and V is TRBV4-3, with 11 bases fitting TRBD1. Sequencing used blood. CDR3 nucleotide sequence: TGCGCCAGCAGCCAATTTGGACAGGGGGCTTCCTACGAGCAGTACTTC. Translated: CASSQFGQGASYEQYF.